This T cell receptor (beta chain) was captured in a study of T cell changes during pregnancy in multiple sclerosis. This clone was seen only once. Trimming shortened V by 6 bases and J by 7 bases, and 16 bases separated the two germline ends. Germline V lookup: CDR1 MNHNS, CDR2 SASEGT. This CDR3 comprises 14 residues. Only in-frame clones appear in the TCRdb table, and some are missing; sequencing was by immunoSEQ multiplex PCR. Of over 40,000 clones in the sample, roughly 90% were seen once. Sample: peripheral blood, taken in the second trimester of pregnancy. This clonotype was obtained from a female donor in good health, enrolled as a control in a pregnancy study. The chain uses TRBV6-1 and TRBJ1-5; D is perhaps TRBD1 (5 bases). CDR3 nucleotides: TGTGCCAGCAGCCCTATCGGGCAGGGCCAGCCCCAGCATTTT. Protein: CASSPIGQGQPQHF.